A single sample gave rise to the 17 T cell receptor beta chains below, sequenced in a study of OX40 agonist ivuxolimab in advanced cancers. Clones were read by immunoSEQ multiplex PCR, and TCRdb kept only the in-frame ones, dropping some. The sample holds around 94,000 clones; about 92% are singletons and the top ten take roughly 3.5%. The specimen comprised CD4+ or CD8+ T cells sorted from blood, sampled in a trial of the OX40 agonist ivuxolimab. The receptors derive from an adult with an advanced solid tumor such as melanoma, head and neck, liver or kidney cancer.

V usage is TRBV28 and J usage is TRBJ1-2; perhaps TRBD1 as D (5 bases). From germline, CDR1 is MDHEN and CDR2 SYDVKM. The V end lost 1 base, the J end lost 7 bases, and 10 bases lay between the germline ends. CDR3 size: 13 residues. The CDR3 here is CASSLSEGSGYTF. As DNA, the CDR3 is TGTGCCAGCAGTTTATCGGAGGGGAGTGGCTACACCTTC.

The chain recombines TRBV5-5 with TRBJ2-5; a weak D match, TRBD1 (6 bases). Germline V lookup: CDR1 SGHKS, CDR2 YYEKEE (reference sequence). V dropped 3 bases and J dropped 2 bases, with 14 bases sitting between them. CDR3 length: 15 residues. CDR3 sequence: CASSSFRTAQETQYF. As DNA, the CDR3 is TGTGCCAGCAGCTCTTTCCGGACAGCTCAAGAGACCCAGTACTTC.

The genes are TRBV27 and TRBJ1-1; D not certain. Germline V gives CDR1 MNHEY, CDR2 SMNVEV (reference sequence). The CDR3 is made up of 14 amino acids. The V end lost 3 bases, the J end lost 1 base, and 9 bases lay between the germline ends. The CDR3: CASSLTVGNTEAFF. Here the CDR3 DNA reads TGTGCCAGCAGTTTGACGGTTGGGAACACTGAAGCTTTCTTT.

The chain has TRBV4-3 and TRBJ1-4; D might be TRBD1 (6 bases). V lost 0 bases, J lost 6 bases, and 14 bases lay in between. Germline CDR1 reads LGHNA; CDR2 reads YSLEER. This CDR3 comprises 16 residues. CDR3 loop: CASSQERGGRDEKLFF. CDR3 coding DNA: TGCGCCAGCAGCCAAGAGAGGGGGGGAAGGGATGAAAAACTGTTTTTT.

The genes are TRBV27 and TRBJ2-2; no clear D gene. CDR1 is MNHEY and CDR2 is SMNVEV in the germline V gene (reference sequence). The CDR3 runs 13 residues. Trimming took 5 bases from V and 6 from J, leaving 10 bases between them. In DNA, the CDR3 is TGTGCCAGCAGTGTAAGGGCGTCCGGGGAGCTGTTTTTT. Translating gives CASSVRASGELFF.

The chain links TRBV7-8 to TRBJ1-1, with a weak D call TRBD1 (6 bases). Per germline, CDR1 SGHVS and CDR2 FQNEAQ. The V end was cut by 1 base, the J end by 8 bases, with 17 bases between. The CDR3 spans 15 residues. This chain's CDR3 is CASSLGLGGAEEAFF. CDR3 sequence (DNA): TGTGCCAGCAGCTTAGGCCTTGGGGGGGCAGAGGAAGCTTTCTTT.

The table lists this clone with a few counts. This chain joins TRBV4-3 and TRBJ1-6; D call uncertain. V lost 0 bases and J 13 bases, leaving 13 bases between the germline ends. The CDR3 is made up of 14 amino acids. Germline loops: CDR1 LGHNA, CDR2 YSLEER. The CDR3 DNA is TGCGCCAGCAGCCAAGAAGAGTATGTAGAGCCCCTCCACTTT. Translating it yields CASSQEEYVEPLHF.

This chain links TRBV14 with TRBJ1-2; 10 bases are a match to TRBD1. The germline CDR1 and CDR2 sequences are SGHDN and FVKESK. The V segment lost 5 bases and the J segment 4 bases; nucleotides outside the gene matches: 7. This CDR3 has 15 amino acids. The chain's CDR3 is CASSDLGTGAYGYTF. For the CDR3, the DNA is TGTGCCAGCAGCGATCTGGGGACAGGGGCCTATGGCTACACCTTC.

The chain is built from TRBV21-1 and TRBJ2-7; the D call of TRBD1 is as the table states it, not checked on the DNA. TRBV21-1 is shown as a pseudogene. The CDR3 has 14 residues. The CDR3 is CASSITGGRYEQYF. CDR3 nucleotides: TGTGCCAGCAGCATCACAGGGGGCAGGTACGAGCAGTACTTC.

V gene TRBV5-6 combines with J gene TRBJ2-5; TRBD1 aligns across 9 bases. J gave up 4 bases and V 4 bases, and 2 bases lay outside the gene matches. Germline V gene sequence: CDR1 SGHDT, CDR2 YYEEEE. CDR3 length: 13 residues. The CDR3 sequence: CASSGGQGETQYF. The DNA for the CDR3 is TGTGCCAGCAGCGGGGGACAGGGAGAGACCCAGTACTTC.

The chain combines TRBV6-6 with TRBJ1-1; D is unresolved. V gave up 2 bases and J gave up 8 bases, with 9 bases separating them. This CDR3 is 12 amino acids long. Per the germline V gene, CDR1 is MNHNY and CDR2 is SVGAGI (reference sequence). CDR3 DNA sequence: TGTGCCAGCAGTTACGGACCCGGCGAAGCTTTCTTT. This gives the protein CASSYGPGEAFF.

The chain recombines TRBV27 with TRBJ2-7; D remains unclear. V lost 5 bases and J lost 6, with 17 bases in between. The CDR3 spans 14 residues. Germline V gene sequence: CDR1 MNHEY, CDR2 SMNVEV (reference sequence). The CDR3 here is CASSLYSSDGEQYF. The CDR3 DNA follows: TGTGCCAGCAGTCTGTATAGTTCGGATGGCGAGCAGTACTTC.

The gene calls are TRBV2 and TRBJ1-1; 9 nucleotides line up with TRBD1. V lost 1 base to trimming and J lost 2 bases; unmatched junction nucleotides: 5. Germline CDR1 is SNHLY and CDR2 is FYNNEI. This CDR3 spans 16 amino acids. DNA for the CDR3: TGTGCCAGCAGTGAAGAAAGGGGACAGGGAAACACTGAAGCTTTCTTT. It encodes CASSEERGQGNTEAFF.

This chain uses TRBV7-6 with TRBJ2-5; either TRBD1 or TRBD2 may fit D (7 bases each). Germline loops: CDR1 SGHVS, CDR2 FNYEAQ. The CDR3 has 18 residues. V gave up 4 bases and J gave up 4 bases, with 25 bases separating them. CDR3 coding DNA: TGTGCCAGCAGCTCCATCTCGGGCCGACAGGGCGGGGGAGAGACCCAGTACTTC. Translation gives CASSSISGRQGGGETQYF.

V gene TRBV7-9 combines with J gene TRBJ1-3, with 8 bases aligning to TRBD1. The CDR3 totals 16 residues. Germline values: CDR1 SEHNR, CDR2 FQNEAQ (reference sequence). J gave up 4 bases and V 4 bases, and 9 bases lay outside the gene matches. CDR3 nucleotide sequence: TGTGCCAGCAGCTCAACCAGGGGGCCGAAAGGAAACACCATATATTTT. This translates into CASSSTRGPKGNTIYF.

The J gene is TRBJ2-7, the V gene TRBV4-3; TRBD1 aligns across 7 bases. CDR3 length: 13 amino acids. The V and J ends lost 3 bases and 4 bases, in that order; junction bases with no gene match: 3. From germline, CDR1 is LGHNA and CDR2 YSLEER. The chain's CDR3 is CASSQTQGYEQYF. For the CDR3, the DNA is TGCGCCAGCAGCCAGACACAGGGGTACGAGCAGTACTTC.

V gene TRBV6-4 combines with J gene TRBJ2-1; 8 bases align to TRBD2. This CDR3 is 16 amino acids long. The V and J ends lost 0 bases and 8 bases, in that order; junction bases with no gene match: 9. Germline V gives CDR1 MRHNA, CDR2 SNTAGT. This CDR3 is CASSDSGTRLADEQFF. The CDR3 nucleotides are TGTGCCAGCAGTGACTCCGGGACTAGACTTGCGGATGAGCAGTTCTTC.